This T cell receptor beta chain was documented in a study of T cell repertoires in cytomegalovirus infection. The overall study: Through public TCR beta signatures, both CMV infection and matching HLA type were indicated.

Using its own MiXCR run on the reads, TCRdb lists one record per CDR3 protein. The sample yields about 180,000 distinct CDR3 sequences, 17% seen once. Study-wide results and caveats: Frequencies of public TCR beta families were cumulated, and this identified carriers of CMV plus the relevant HLA.

V was clipped by 4 bases and J by 5 bases, with 12 bases between them. There are 14 residues in the CDR3. Per the germline V gene, CDR1 is MDHEN and CDR2 is SYDVKM. This clonotype was counted a few times. The antigen is undetermined. V gene TRBV28 combines with J gene TRBJ1-5; D is perhaps TRBD1 (6 bases). The sequenced material came from CD8+ T cells from PBMCs. The clonotype comes from a human donor in good health (CMV status not recorded). Some clones in this sample may be carry-over from other donors' samples. CDR3 amino acids: CASSYDRPDQPQHF. Written as DNA, the CDR3 is TGTGCCAGCAGTTACGACAGGCCCGATCAGCCCCAGCATTTT.